This T cell receptor beta chain is drawn from a study of CD4+ T cells in melanoma. Overall study findings and caveats: CD8+ T cell, macrophage and B cell function reportedly correlated with neoantigen-specific CD4+ T cells.

On this clone itself: As yet, its antigen is unknown.

The V segment lost 3 bases and the J segment 6 bases; nucleotides outside the gene matches: 8. Germline V gene data show CDR1 as SGHRS and CDR2 as YFSETQ. The CDR3 length is 15 residues. The protocol was immunoSEQ multiplex PCR, while the TCRdb copy is restricted to in-frame clones and leaves out a portion. The sample shows about 140,000 clones, about 90% of them seen only once. This clonotype was sampled from a human donor with melanoma. This chain joins TRBV5-1 and TRBJ2-7, with 11 bases aligning to TRBD1. The CDR3: CASSYLGQGVSEQYF. In nucleotides, the CDR3 is TGCGCCAGCAGCTACCTGGGACAGGGGGTTTCCGAGCAGTACTTC.